This T cell receptor (beta chain) was identified in a study of blood T cell repertoires in COVID-19. As for the study in general: Donors in the United States, Italy and Spain gave samples during acute or convalescent COVID-19. PBMCs, B-cell-depleted T cells, or T cells provided the cDNA or gDNA that made up the material.

Germline values: CDR1 SGHRS, CDR2 YFSETQ. The CDR3 extends over 16 amino acids. V was trimmed by 3 bases and J by 7 bases, leaving 22 bases between them. In the authors' workflow: Amplification of reference gene primers was used by the study to estimate nucleated cell counts. Sequencing was performed with immunoSEQ multiplex PCR; in TCRdb, only in-frame clones are kept and a portion is missing. V and J calls and clone size are given by that table; D and trimming were obtained from the DNA. The sample has around 470,000 clones, roughly 87% seen once. Patients in Seattle were enrolled during active infection, then followed longitudinally.

Sample: peripheral blood. This chain joins TRBV5-1 and TRBJ1-2; D uncertain. The receptor's source is a man younger than 30 with COVID-19, enrolled during active disease. CDR3 sequence: CASSWQGETRASGYTF. The CDR3 nucleotides are TGCGCCAGCAGCTGGCAAGGTGAAACGAGGGCCTCTGGCTACACCTTC. Combining the CDR3 with reference TRBV5-1 and TRBJ1-2 gives the whole variable domain KAGVTQTPRYLIKTRGQQVTLSCSPISGHRSVSWYQQTPGQGLQFLFEYFSETQRNKGNFPGRFSGRQFSNSRSEMNVSTLELGDSALYLCASSWQGETRASGYTFGSGTRLTVV.